The clone carrying this TCR beta chain was counted many times. The data were taken from a study of Graves' ophthalmopathy and Graves' hyperthyroidism. Transcripts of RNA were the source for amplifying TCR beta CDR3 regions. The authors performed first-round RT-PCR with HTBI primers and then a second-round multiplex PCR. TCRdb analysed the multiplex PCR reads with MiXCR anew, one entry per CDR3 protein. The sample lists about 210,000 distinct CDR3 sequences, approximately 28% seen once, with 9.1% in the top ten. This CDR3 contains 14 residues. The ends were cut back, 0 bases at V and 7 bases at J, with 9 bases in the middle. Germline assignment: CDR1 LGHDT and CDR2 YNNKEL (reference sequence).

Material: peripheral blood. This chain joins TRBV3-1 and TRBJ2-2; no clear D. This sequence originates from a man aged 45-65 years with Graves' ophthalmopathy. CDR3 coding DNA: TGTGCCAGCAGCCAAGAGACCGGACGCGGGGAGCTGTTTTTT. It is translated as CASSQETGRGELFF.